This T cell receptor (beta chain) was identified in a study of blood T cell repertoires in COVID-19. This table comes from immunoSEQ multiplex PCR, and its TCRdb copy is limited to in-frame clones, with some not included. This table has a few hundred thousand clones, around 87% appearing once. This clone was found a few times. Different DNA sequences within this sample yield the same CDR3. This CDR3 region has 11 residues. Germline V CDR1 and CDR2: LGHDT, YNNKEL (reference sequence). Trimming removed 4 bases at V and 7 bases at J, with 7 bases between. The chain employs TRBV3-1 (or the pseudogene TRBV3-2) and TRBJ1-1; the D is unclear. The origin of this receptor is a woman between 50 and 59 years old with active or convalescent COVID-19. The specimen was peripheral blood. The DNA of the CDR3 is TGTGCCAGCAGCCGACAAGGTGAAGCTTTCTTT. Protein: CASSRQGEAFF.